This TCR beta chain was obtained from a study of cytomegalovirus exposure and HLA in healthy donors. Findings of the study overall: What TCR beta sequences reportedly achieved was accurate prediction of HLA-A and HLA-B alleles in most subjects. Some public TCRs appeared in many individuals, while most sequences were rare.

PCR used 60 Vbeta primers and 13 Jbeta primers. Sequencing was performed with immunoSEQ multiplex PCR; in TCRdb, only in-frame clones are kept and a portion is missing. The sample yields approximately 190,000 clones, 70% to 80% seen once. This clone has a single count. Its antigen is unknown. Germline V gene sequence: CDR1 SGHTA, CDR2 FQGNSA. Trimming took 4 bases from V and 4 from J; bases not matched to a gene: 6. The CDR3 is 15 residues long. This receptor was identified in a woman between 25 and 40 years old in good health and CMV-seropositive. The sequencing sample was made of PBMCs. V gene TRBV7-2 combines with J gene TRBJ1-2, with 10 bases matching TRBD1. The CDR3 sequence is CASSSRTGGFYGYTF. The CDR3 DNA is TGTGCCAGCAGCTCGCGGACAGGGGGTTTCTATGGCTACACCTTC.